This T cell receptor beta chain comes out of a study of blood T cell repertoires in COVID-19. The protocol was immunoSEQ multiplex PCR, while the TCRdb copy is restricted to in-frame clones and leaves out a portion. Seen here are around 280,000 clones, approximately 90% observed once, and the top ten hold over 6%. This CDR3 has 13 amino acids. Germline CDR1 KGHDR, CDR2 SFDVKD. The V gene lost 8 bases and the J gene lost 7 bases, with 14 bases spanning the gap. The sample taken for sequencing was PBMCs or T cells enriched from blood (not recorded which). This chain joins TRBV24-1 and TRBJ2-1; TRBD2 might be the D (6 bases). This receptor was obtained from a middle-aged woman who had recovered from COVID-19. CDR3 DNA sequence: TGTGCCACCACGGAGGGCCATCGGAATGAGCAGTTCTTC. This encodes CATTEGHRNEQFF.